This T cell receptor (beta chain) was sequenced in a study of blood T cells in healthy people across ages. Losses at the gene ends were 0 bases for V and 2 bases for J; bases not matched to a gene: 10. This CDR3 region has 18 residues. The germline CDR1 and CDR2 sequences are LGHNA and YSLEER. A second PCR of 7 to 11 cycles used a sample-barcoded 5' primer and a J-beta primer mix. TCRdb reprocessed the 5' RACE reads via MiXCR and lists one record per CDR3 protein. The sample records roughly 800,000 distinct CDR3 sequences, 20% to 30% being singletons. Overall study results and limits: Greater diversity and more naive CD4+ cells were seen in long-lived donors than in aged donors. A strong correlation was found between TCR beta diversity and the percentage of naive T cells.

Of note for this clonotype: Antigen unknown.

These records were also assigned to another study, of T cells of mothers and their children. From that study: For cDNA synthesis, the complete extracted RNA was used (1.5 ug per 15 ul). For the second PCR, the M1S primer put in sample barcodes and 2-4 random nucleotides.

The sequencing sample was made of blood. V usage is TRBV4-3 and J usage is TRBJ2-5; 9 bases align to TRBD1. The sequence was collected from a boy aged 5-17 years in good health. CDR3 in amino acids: CASSQDSRGQGLQETQYF. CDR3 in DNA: TGCGCCAGCAGCCAAGATAGCCGGGGACAGGGCCTTCAAGAGACCCAGTACTTC.